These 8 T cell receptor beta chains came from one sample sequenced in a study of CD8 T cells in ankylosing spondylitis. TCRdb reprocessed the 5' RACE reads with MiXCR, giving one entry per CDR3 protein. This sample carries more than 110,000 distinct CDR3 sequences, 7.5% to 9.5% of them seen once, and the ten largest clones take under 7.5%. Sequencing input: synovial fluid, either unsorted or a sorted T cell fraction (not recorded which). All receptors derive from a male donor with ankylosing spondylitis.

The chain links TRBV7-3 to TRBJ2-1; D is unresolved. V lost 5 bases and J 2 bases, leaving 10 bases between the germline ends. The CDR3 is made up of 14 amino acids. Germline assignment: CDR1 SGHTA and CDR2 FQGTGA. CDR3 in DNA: TGTGCCAGCAGCGCTACCTCGCCCTACAATGAGCAGTTCTTC. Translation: CASSATSPYNEQFF.

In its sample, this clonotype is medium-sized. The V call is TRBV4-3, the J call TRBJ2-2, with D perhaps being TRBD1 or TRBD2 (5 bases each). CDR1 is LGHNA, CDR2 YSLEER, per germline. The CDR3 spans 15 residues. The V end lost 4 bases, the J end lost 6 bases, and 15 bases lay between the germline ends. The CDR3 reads CASSRKVTGPGELFF. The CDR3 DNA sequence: TGCGCCAGCAGCCGCAAGGTCACGGGACCCGGGGAGCTGTTTTTT.

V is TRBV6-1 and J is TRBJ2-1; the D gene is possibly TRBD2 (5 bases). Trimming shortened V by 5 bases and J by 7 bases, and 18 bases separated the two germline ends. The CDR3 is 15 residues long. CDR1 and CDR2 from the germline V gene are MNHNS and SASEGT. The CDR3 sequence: CASSPRWTERNEQFF. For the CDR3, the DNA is TGTGCCAGCAGTCCCCGATGGACTGAACGGAATGAGCAGTTCTTC.

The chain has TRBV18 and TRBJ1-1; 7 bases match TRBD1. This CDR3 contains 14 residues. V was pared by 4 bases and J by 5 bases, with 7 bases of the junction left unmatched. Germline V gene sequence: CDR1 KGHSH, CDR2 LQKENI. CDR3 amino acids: CASSQQSGGTEAFF. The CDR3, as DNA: TGTGCCAGCTCACAACAATCAGGGGGGACTGAAGCTTTCTTT.

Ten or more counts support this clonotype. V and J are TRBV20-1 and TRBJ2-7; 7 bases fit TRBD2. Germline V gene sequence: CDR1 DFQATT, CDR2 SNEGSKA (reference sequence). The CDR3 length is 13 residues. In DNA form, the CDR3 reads TGCACCGTAGCCGGGAGGCCCTCCTACGAGCAGTACTTC. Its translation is CTVAGRPSYEQYF.

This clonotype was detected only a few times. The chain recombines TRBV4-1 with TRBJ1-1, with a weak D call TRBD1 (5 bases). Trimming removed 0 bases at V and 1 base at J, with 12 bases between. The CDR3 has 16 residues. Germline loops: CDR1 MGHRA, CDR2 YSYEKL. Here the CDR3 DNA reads TGCGCCAGCAGCCAAGATCGGGGGACGCGGAACACTGAAGCTTTCTTT. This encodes CASSQDRGTRNTEAFF.

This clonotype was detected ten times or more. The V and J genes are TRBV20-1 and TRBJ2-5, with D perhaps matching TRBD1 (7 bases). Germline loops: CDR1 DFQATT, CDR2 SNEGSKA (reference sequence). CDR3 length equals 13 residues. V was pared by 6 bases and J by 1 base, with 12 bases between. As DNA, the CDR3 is TGCAGTGCGCGCGGGACAGCCCAAGAGACCCAGTACTTC. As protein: CSARGTAQETQYF.

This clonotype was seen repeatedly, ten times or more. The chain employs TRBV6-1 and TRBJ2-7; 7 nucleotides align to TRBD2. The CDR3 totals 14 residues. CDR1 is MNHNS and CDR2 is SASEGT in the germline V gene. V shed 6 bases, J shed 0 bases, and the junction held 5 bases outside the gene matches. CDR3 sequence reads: CASRAGLNSYEQYF. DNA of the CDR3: TGTGCCAGCAGAGCGGGACTCAACTCCTACGAGCAGTACTTC.